This T cell receptor beta chain was retrieved from a study of cytomegalovirus exposure and HLA in healthy donors. Use of 60 Vbeta and 13 Jbeta primers characterized the PCR. Clones were read by immunoSEQ multiplex PCR, and TCRdb kept only the in-frame ones, dropping some. The profile covers under 140,000 clones, with more than 65% appearing a single time and roughly 6.2% taken by the ten largest. This clone showed up just once. The antigen is undetermined. The study, taken as a whole, reports: Some highly shared sequence variants likely arose as a pipeline artifact.

Trimming stripped 3 bases from V and 0 bases from J, with 11 bases between. The length of the CDR3 is 15 residues. The germline V gene encodes CDR1 SGDLS and CDR2 YYNGEE. Sequenced sample: PBMCs. The chain joins TRBV9 to TRBJ2-3, with D hard to call. This TCR derives from a man aged 25 to 45 in good health and CMV-seropositive. CDR3 sequence: CASSERSDSTDTQYF. CDR3 coding DNA: TGTGCCAGCAGCGAGCGCTCAGATAGCACAGATACGCAGTATTTT.